This T cell receptor (beta chain) was sequenced for a study of spatial heterogeneity in lung cancer. Looking at the study overall: Mean representation of each unique TCR and UMI combination in the raw reads exceeded 9.5 occurrences.

Germline loops: CDR1 LGHNA, CDR2 YNFKEQ. V shed 0 bases and J shed 6 bases, with 8 bases lying between them. The CDR3 is 14 residues long. Each TCR cDNA molecule carried a unique molecular identifier. One entry per CDR3 protein results from TCRdb running MiXCR on the 5' RACE reads. Among about 120,000 distinct CDR3 sequences listed, over 9% were seen once. This clonotype was found a few times. Time point described: blood at routine non-recurrence follow-up after resection. The input material, whole RNA from tumor, nontumor lung or frozen PBMC, was sequenced unsorted. The J gene is TRBJ2-2, the V gene TRBV4-2; D is ambiguous. The source of this sequence is a male donor with early-stage non-small cell lung cancer. Sequencing used PBMCs, obtained at follow-up. The CDR3 DNA reads as TGTGCCAGCAGCCAAGAATGGTCAGCCGGGGAGCTGTTTTTT. This translates into CASSQEWSAGELFF.